The 30 T cell receptor beta chains in this list originate from one sample, sequenced in a study of response to subunit inactivated influenza vaccine. One entry per CDR3 protein, called by TCRdb with MiXCR from the RT-PCR reads. The repertoire includes about 500,000 distinct CDR3 sequences, 16% of them detected once, and 3% sits in the top ten. The sequences come from CD4+ T cells sorted from PBMCs, collected 23 to 25 months after vaccination. These receptor sequences come from a man aged 50 to 75 who received an inactivated influenza vaccine.

This rearrangement joins TRBV7-2 to TRBJ2-7; no firm D call. Per the germline V gene, CDR1 is SGHTA and CDR2 is FQGNSA. This CDR3 is 14 amino acids long. Trimming removed 5 bases from V and 0 bases from J, with 11 bases in between. The CDR3 region is CASSPSPHSYEQYF. CDR3 sequence (DNA): TGTGCCAGCAGCCCCAGTCCTCACTCCTACGAGCAGTACTTC. The variable domain in full, completed from reference TRBV7-2 and TRBJ2-7, reads GAGVSQSPSNKVTEKGKDVELRCDPISGHTALYWYRQSLGQGLEFLIYFQGNSAPDKSGLPSDRFSAERTGGSVSTLTIQRTQQEDSAVYLCASSPSPHSYEQYFGPGTRLTVT.

The V gene is TRBV12-3 or TRBV12-4, the J gene TRBJ2-2, with 7 bases that match TRBD2. The CDR3 is 13 amino acids. V was clipped by 5 bases and J by 13 bases; unmatched bases: 10. The CDR3 reads CASSPAGGGRLFF. In nucleotides, the CDR3 is TGTGCCAGCAGTCCCGCGGGTGGCGGGAGGCTGTTTTTT.

Many counts were recorded for this clonotype. The rearrangement joins TRBV4-2 to TRBJ2-1; no clear D. This CDR3 spans 14 amino acids. Deletions cut 2 bases from V and 5 bases from J, with 10 bases between. The germline V gene has CDR1 LGHNA and CDR2 YNFKEQ. CDR3 residues: CASSQIGHDNEQFF. In DNA, the CDR3 is TGTGCCAGCAGCCAAATCGGTCACGACAATGAGCAGTTCTTC.

This clonotype was seen a few times. The rearrangement links TRBV12-3 or TRBV12-4 to TRBJ1-1, with D maybe TRBD1 (5 bases). The CDR3 is made up of 15 amino acids. The V and J ends lost 2 bases and 5 bases respectively, with 15 bases between them. In DNA form, the CDR3 reads TGTGCCAGCAGTTTATCCGGCAGGGCATGGACTGAAGCTTTCTTT. As protein: CASSLSGRAWTEAFF.

The CDR3 reads CASSSTRLRDTQYF. The CDR3 region has the DNA TGTGCCAGCAGCTCAACTAGATTGCGAGATACGCAGTATTTT. This rearrangement joins TRBV7-8 to TRBJ2-3, with a weak D call TRBD2 (5 bases). The V gene's germline CDR1 is SGHVS and CDR2 FQNEAQ. The CDR3 runs 14 residues. V shed 4 bases and J shed 5 bases, with 13 bases lying between them. Filled out from reference TRBV7-8 and TRBJ2-3, the complete variable domain reads GAGVSQSPRYKVAKRGQDVALRCDPISGHVSLFWYQQALGQGPEFLTYFQNEAQLDKSGLPSDRFFAERPEGSVSTLKIQRTQQEDSAVYLCASSSTRLRDTQYFGPGTRLTVL.

The rearrangement joins TRBV5-1 to TRBJ1-1; no clear D. CDR3 size: 15 residues. The germline V and J ends were trimmed by 3 bases and 0 bases, with 12 bases remaining between them. The germline V gene has CDR1 SGHRS and CDR2 YFSETQ. The CDR3 sequence is CASSSQTQMNTEAFF. In DNA form, the CDR3 reads TGCGCCAGCAGCTCCCAGACACAGATGAACACTGAAGCTTTCTTT.

Here the CDR3 DNA reads TGTGCCAGCAGTGAGACTAGCGTTGGGTTCGGGGAGCTGTTTTTT. This gives the protein CASSETSVGFGELFF. This sequence joins TRBV2 and TRBJ2-2; 8 bases map to TRBD2. After removal of 3 bases from V and 7 bases from J, the junction contained 7 bases not matched to a gene. Looked up from germline, CDR1 is SNHLY and CDR2 is FYNNEI. This CDR3 spans 15 amino acids.

The genes are TRBV24-1 and TRBJ1-1; tentative D call: TRBD1 (6 bases). CDR1 KGHDR and CDR2 SFDVKD come from the germline V gene. The CDR3 contains 17 residues. Trimming cost V 2 bases and J 1 base, with 16 bases left between them. The CDR3 reads CATSDSRRGAGNTEAFF. CDR3 coding DNA: TGTGCCACCAGTGATTCCCGTAGGGGGGCGGGGAACACTGAAGCTTTCTTT.

The sample holds a few counts of this clonotype. The V call is TRBV6-1, the J call TRBJ1-1; D call uncertain. The CDR3 totals 14 residues. Germline-derived CDR1 and CDR2 are MNHNS and SASEGT. Trimming shortened V by 10 bases and J by 1 base, and 16 bases separated the two germline ends. The CDR3 is CATRMGSENTEAFF. Written as DNA, the CDR3 is TGTGCCACCAGAATGGGGAGTGAGAACACTGAAGCTTTCTTT.

The chain recombines TRBV6-1 with TRBJ2-3, with unresolved D. Germline CDR1 is MNHNS and CDR2 is SASEGT. Trimming shortened V by 7 bases and J by 2 bases, and 16 bases separated the two germline ends. The length of the CDR3 is 15 residues. The CDR3 DNA reads as TGTGCCAGCAATGGTCAGACGAGACACACAGATACGCAGTATTTT. As protein: CASNGQTRHTDTQYF.

This clonotype was seen ten or more times. V is TRBV6-5 and J is TRBJ1-2; 7 bases match TRBD1. V was pared by 2 bases and J by 0 bases, with 0 bases of the junction left unmatched. This CDR3 has 14 residues. The germline V gene has CDR1 MNHEY and CDR2 SVGAGI. As DNA, the CDR3 is TGTGCCAGCAGTTACGGGACAGCTAACTATGGCTACACCTTC. Protein product: CASSYGTANYGYTF.

J is TRBJ1-5 and V is TRBV6-1; 8 bases agree with TRBD1. The germline CDR1 and CDR2 sequences are MNHNS and SASEGT. CDR3 length: 16 residues. V was pared by 6 bases and J by 5 bases, with 12 bases of the junction left unmatched. DNA for the CDR3: TGTGCCAGCAGACGCGCTGGGACAGGACCTTATCAGCCCCAGCATTTT. Its translation: CASRRAGTGPYQPQHF.

This chain's CDR3 is CASSGAGTGRTGELFF. CDR3 DNA: TGTGCCAGCAGCGGGGCAGGGACAGGGCGAACCGGGGAGCTGTTTTTT. The chain uses TRBV5-6 and TRBJ2-2, with 9 bases that match TRBD1. J lost 5 bases, V lost 4 bases, and 9 bases had no gene match. The CDR3 covers 16 residues. Germline CDR1 and CDR2: SGHDT and YYEEEE.

The genes are TRBV7-8 and TRBJ1-4, with TRBD1 matching over 10 bases. V was clipped by 3 bases and J by 8 bases; unmatched bases: 9. CDR1 is SGHVS, CDR2 FQNEAQ, per germline. The CDR3 is 16 residues long. The CDR3: CASSFGPGQGSEKLFF. CDR3 bases: TGTGCCAGCAGCTTCGGTCCGGGACAGGGGTCCGAAAAACTGTTTTTT.

This clonotype was counted at least ten times. The V gene is TRBV5-1, the J gene TRBJ1-1; possible D gene TRBD1, 6 bases. The V gene lost 4 bases and the J gene lost 3 bases, with 13 bases spanning the gap. Germline V lookup: CDR1 SGHRS, CDR2 YFSETQ. CDR3 length equals 14 residues. CDR3 in amino acids: CASSPADSYTEAFF. The DNA for the CDR3 is TGCGCCAGCAGCCCGGCGGACAGTTACACTGAAGCTTTCTTT.

The rearrangement uses TRBV7-2 and TRBJ1-1, with 7 bases aligning to TRBD1. In germline, CDR1 is SGHTA, CDR2 FQGNSA. V shed 4 bases and J 6 bases; nucleotides not matched to a gene: 8. This CDR3 has 14 residues. The CDR3 sequence: CASSYGQELSEAFF. The CDR3 nucleotides read TGTGCCAGCAGCTACGGACAGGAACTTTCTGAAGCTTTCTTT.

This clonotype was observed many times. V is TRBV7-9 and J is TRBJ1-1, with D maybe TRBD1 (6 bases). Trimming left V 2 bases short and J 4 bases short, with 11 bases between. Germline V gives CDR1 SEHNR, CDR2 FQNEAQ (reference sequence). The CDR3 runs 14 residues. The CDR3 here is CASSLQGRGTEAFF. CDR3 bases: TGTGCCAGCAGCTTACAGGGGAGGGGCACTGAAGCTTTCTTT.

This clonotype was recorded a few times. The chain recombines TRBV9 with TRBJ2-1; 12 bases line up with TRBD2. Germline V gene lookup returns CDR1 SGDLS and CDR2 YYNGEE. The CDR3 totals 15 residues. Losses at the gene ends were 3 bases for V and 2 bases for J; bases not matched to a gene: 0. For the CDR3, the DNA is TGTGCCAGCAGCGCTAGCGGGAGGGCCTACAATGAGCAGTTCTTC. Its protein is CASSASGRAYNEQFF.

This clonotype was found many times. The CDR3 bases are TGCAGTGCCACCAAGACAGGGGGCAATCAGCCCCAGCATTTT. Residues: CSATKTGGNQPQHF. The J gene is TRBJ1-5, the V gene TRBV20-1; 8 bases line up with TRBD1. J gave up 2 bases and V 6 bases, and 6 bases lay outside the gene matches. This CDR3 region has 14 residues. The germline V gene encodes CDR1 DFQATT and CDR2 SNEGSKA (reference sequence).

V gene TRBV3-1 combines with J gene TRBJ1-3, with D hard to call. This CDR3 has 13 amino acids. V lost 0 bases to trimming and J lost 9 bases, with 9 bases between them. Germline loops: CDR1 LGHDT, CDR2 YNNKEL (reference sequence). CDR3 DNA: TGTGCCAGCAGCCAAGATCCGGTTTCCACCATATATTTT. Residues: CASSQDPVSTIYF.

This clonotype showed up just a few times. The rearrangement joins TRBV12-3 or TRBV12-4 to TRBJ1-3; a weak D match, TRBD1 (6 bases). The CDR3 extends over 15 amino acids. V was cut by 1 base and J by 4 bases, with 11 bases left in between. The CDR3 is CASSLVIGTGNTIYF. The CDR3 DNA reads TGTGCCAGCAGTTTAGTTATTGGGACAGGAAACACCATATATTTT.

The J gene is TRBJ1-4, the V gene TRBV5-1; D may be TRBD1 (6 bases). Germline-derived CDR1 and CDR2 are SGHRS and YFSETQ. CDR3 length: 14 residues. V lost 4 bases to trimming and J lost 4 bases, with 11 bases between them. CDR3 DNA sequence: TGCGCCAGCAGCGTGGACAGCGATAATGAAAAACTGTTTTTT. Protein sequence: CASSVDSDNEKLFF.

This clonotype has only one observation. This chain links TRBV5-5 with TRBJ1-5; perhaps TRBD1 as D (6 bases). The CDR3 has 14 amino acids. Per the germline V gene, CDR1 is SGHKS and CDR2 is YYEKEE (reference sequence). V was clipped by 2 bases and J by 7 bases, with 13 bases between them. CDR3: CASSFVSGGQPQHF. The CDR3 DNA reads TGTGCCAGCAGCTTCGTTTCTGGGGGCCAGCCCCAGCATTTT.

This chain uses TRBV5-1 with TRBJ2-1, with D perhaps matching TRBD1 or TRBD2 (5 bases each). Looked up from germline, CDR1 is SGHRS and CDR2 is YFSETQ. Trimming removed 0 bases at V and 4 bases at J, with 14 bases between. The CDR3 loop spans 16 amino acids. CDR3 residues: CASSLAGSIAYNEQFF. As DNA, the CDR3 is TGCGCCAGCAGCTTGGCAGGGAGCATCGCTTACAATGAGCAGTTCTTC.

This clonotype was found many times. This sequence joins TRBV25-1 and TRBJ1-1, with D possibly TRBD1 on 6 matching bases. The CDR3 is made up of 14 amino acids. Germline-derived CDR1 and CDR2 are MGHDK and SYGVNS. Deletions cut 3 bases from V and 4 bases from J, with 12 bases between. CDR3 nucleotide sequence: TGTGCCAGCAGTGAGAACAGGGTGGGCACTGAAGCTTTCTTT. Translation: CASSENRVGTEAFF.

This chain joins TRBV10-3 and TRBJ2-7; 7 nucleotides match TRBD2. Unmatched junction bases numbered 9, after V lost 2 bases and J lost 5 bases. The CDR3 is 15 amino acids. The germline V gene encodes CDR1 ENHRY and CDR2 SYGVKD. CDR3 loop: CAISEGGGSHNEQYF. The CDR3 region has the DNA TGTGCCATCAGTGAGGGTGGCGGGAGTCACAACGAGCAGTACTTC.

To note about this clonotype: This may arise from a read error, as a much more abundant clone is one base away. The chain combines TRBV10-3 with TRBJ2-3; D ambiguous. V was pared by 4 bases and J by 0 bases, with 2 bases between. The germline CDR1 and CDR2 sequences are ENHRY and SYGVKD. The CDR3 consists of 12 residues. CDR3 nucleotide sequence: TGTGCCATCAGTGTAAGCACAGATACGCAGTATTTT. Translating it yields CAISVSTDTQYF.

V usage is TRBV7-2 and J usage is TRBJ1-1, with a tentative D call TRBD1 (5 bases). With 4 bases removed from V and 5 bases from J, the gap between germline ends came to 14 bases. The germline V gene has CDR1 SGHTA and CDR2 FQGNSA. The CDR3 covers 14 residues. The CDR3 DNA follows: TGTGCCAGCAGCTACCTCGGGGGGAGAACTGAAGCTTTCTTT. Its translation: CASSYLGGRTEAFF.

This clonotype was seen a few times. The chain carries TRBV20-1 and TRBJ2-3; TRBD1 agrees at 7 bases. Germline V gene data show CDR1 as DFQATT and CDR2 as SNEGSKA (reference sequence). This CDR3 has 14 residues. The CDR3 DNA reads as TGCAGGCCAGCCCGGCAGGGGGAATGGGATACGCAGTATTTT. Its translation: CRPARQGEWDTQYF.

The chain has TRBV29-1 and TRBJ1-1; 9 bases are a match to TRBD1. The CDR3 covers 15 residues. The J segment lost 0 bases and the V segment lost 6 bases, leaving 8 bases of the junction unmatched. Germline V gene lookup returns CDR1 SQVTM and CDR2 ANQGSEA. The CDR3 sequence: CSVPGQGSMNTEAFF. CDR3 bases: TGCAGCGTGCCGGGACAGGGATCCATGAACACTGAAGCTTTCTTT.